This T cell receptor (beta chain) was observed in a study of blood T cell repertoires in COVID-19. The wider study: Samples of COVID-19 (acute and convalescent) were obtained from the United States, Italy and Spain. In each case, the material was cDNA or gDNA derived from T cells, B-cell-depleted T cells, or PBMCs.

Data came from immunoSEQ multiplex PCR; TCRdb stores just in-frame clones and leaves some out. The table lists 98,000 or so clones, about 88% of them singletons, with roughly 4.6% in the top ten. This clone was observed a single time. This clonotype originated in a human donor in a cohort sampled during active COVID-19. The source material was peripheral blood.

The CDR3, as DNA: TGCGCCAGCAGCCCCGCCCGCTGGCGGCAGAGCACAGATACGCAGTATTTT. This gives the protein CASSPARWRQSTDTQYF. The chain uses TRBV4-1 and TRBJ2-3, with D hard to call. Looked up from germline, CDR1 is MGHRA and CDR2 is YSYEKL. The CDR3 contains 17 residues. V was cut by 4 bases and J by 0 bases, with 17 bases left in between.